This TCR beta chain was sequenced for a study of OX40 agonist ivuxolimab in advanced cancers. Study as a whole: The patients got ivuxolimab, which is an agonistic anti-OX40 (CD134) antibody. Hepatocellular carcinoma, melanoma, renal cell or head and neck cancer occurred in dose-escalation patients. Prior checkpoint blockade (anti-PD-1, anti-PD-L1 or anti-CTLA-4) was permitted; 40% had it. Whole-study findings and limits: Certain nonresponders additionally had low normalized T-cell clonal expansion.

About this clone: Its antigen remains unknown.

Data came from immunoSEQ multiplex PCR; TCRdb stores just in-frame clones and leaves some out. The table has approximately 44,000 clones, 92% seen once. This CDR3 spans 16 amino acids. V was shortened by 0 bases and J by 0 bases, with 9 bases between the two germline ends. Looked up from germline, CDR1 is MNHEY and CDR2 is SMNVEV (reference sequence). This sequence originates from an adult with an advanced solid tumor such as melanoma, head and neck, liver or kidney cancer. The J gene is TRBJ2-1, the V gene TRBV27; D is possibly TRBD2 (5 bases). The sample consisted of CD4+ or CD8+ T cells sorted from blood, taken in a trial of the OX40 agonist ivuxolimab. CDR3 in amino acids: CASSLSGVSSYNEQFF. The CDR3 nucleotides are TGTGCCAGCAGTTTATCCGGGGTCTCCTCCTACAATGAGCAGTTCTTC.